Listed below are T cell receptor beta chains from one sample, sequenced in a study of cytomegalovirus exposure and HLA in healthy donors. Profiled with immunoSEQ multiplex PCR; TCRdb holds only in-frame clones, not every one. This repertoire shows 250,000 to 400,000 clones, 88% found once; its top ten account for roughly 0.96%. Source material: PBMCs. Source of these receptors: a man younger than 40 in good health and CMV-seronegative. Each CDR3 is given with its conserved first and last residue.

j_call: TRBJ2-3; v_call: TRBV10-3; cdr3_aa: CAISEWGGPDTQYF
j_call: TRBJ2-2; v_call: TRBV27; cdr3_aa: CASSLYFGGYTGELFF
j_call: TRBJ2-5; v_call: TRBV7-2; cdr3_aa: CASSLPSETQYF
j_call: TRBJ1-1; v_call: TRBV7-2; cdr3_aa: CASSSTGGTTEAFF
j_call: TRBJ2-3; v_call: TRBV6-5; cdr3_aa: CASSPTGGITDTQYF
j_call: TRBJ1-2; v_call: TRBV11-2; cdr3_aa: CASSPAGMGFGYTF
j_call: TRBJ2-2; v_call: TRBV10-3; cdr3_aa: CAISESLVNSVGELFF
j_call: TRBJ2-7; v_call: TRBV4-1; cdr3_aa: CASSQAPRGYEQYF
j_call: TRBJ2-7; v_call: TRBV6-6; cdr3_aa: CASRQDRGSYEQYF
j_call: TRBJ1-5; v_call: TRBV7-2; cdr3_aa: CASSPILQGSSNQPQHF
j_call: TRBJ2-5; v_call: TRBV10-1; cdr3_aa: CASSLDRGQETQYF
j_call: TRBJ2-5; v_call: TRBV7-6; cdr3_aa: CASSSPSPGQETQYF
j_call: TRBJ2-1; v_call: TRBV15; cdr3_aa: CASGQGAGNEQFF
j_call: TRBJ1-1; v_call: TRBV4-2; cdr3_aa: CASSRGLSGNTEAFF
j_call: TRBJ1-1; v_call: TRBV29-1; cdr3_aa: CSVRPINTGDTEAFF
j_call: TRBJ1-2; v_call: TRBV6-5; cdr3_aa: CASSYTGTSPTYGYTF
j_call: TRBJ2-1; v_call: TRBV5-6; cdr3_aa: CASSLRARVYNEQFF
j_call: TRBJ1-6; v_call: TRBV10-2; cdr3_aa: CASSENHIQGLFGSPLHF
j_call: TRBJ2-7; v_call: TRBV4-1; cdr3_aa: CASSQTQQGAYEQYF
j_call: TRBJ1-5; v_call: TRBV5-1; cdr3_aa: CASSFTGDQPQHF
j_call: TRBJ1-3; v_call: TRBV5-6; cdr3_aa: CASSSLNDRGFSGNTIYF
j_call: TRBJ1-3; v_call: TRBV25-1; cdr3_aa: CASSGTETSGNTIYF
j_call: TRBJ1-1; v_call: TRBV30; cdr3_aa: CAWSVPLGQGSVEAFF
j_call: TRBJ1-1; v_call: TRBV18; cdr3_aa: CASSPAGLVDTEAFF
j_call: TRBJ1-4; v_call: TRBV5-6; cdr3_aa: CASSRGTATEKLFF
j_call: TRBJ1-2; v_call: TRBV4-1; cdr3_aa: CASSQTGTNYGYTF
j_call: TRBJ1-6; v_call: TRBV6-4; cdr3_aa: CASRLTGVNSPLHF
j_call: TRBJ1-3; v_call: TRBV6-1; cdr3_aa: CASHRDYSGNTIYF
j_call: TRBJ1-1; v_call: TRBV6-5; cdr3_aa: CASTEGNTEAFF
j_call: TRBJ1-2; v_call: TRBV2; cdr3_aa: CASRGQALYGYTF
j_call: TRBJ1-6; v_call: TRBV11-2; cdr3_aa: CASSETDYNSPLHF
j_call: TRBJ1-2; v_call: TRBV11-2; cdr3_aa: CASSLGANQHTF
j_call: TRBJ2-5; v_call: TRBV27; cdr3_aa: CASSSGQGRETQYF
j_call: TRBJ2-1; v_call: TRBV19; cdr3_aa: CASSRPGSSRSYNEQFF
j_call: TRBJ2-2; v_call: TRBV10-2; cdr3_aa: CASMRAENPPGELFF
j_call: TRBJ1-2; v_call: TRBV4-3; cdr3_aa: CASSQGTEPNYGYTF
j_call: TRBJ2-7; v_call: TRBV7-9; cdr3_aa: CASSLGDSSDEQYF
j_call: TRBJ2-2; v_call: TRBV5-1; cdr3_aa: CASSLGQGRSNTGELFF
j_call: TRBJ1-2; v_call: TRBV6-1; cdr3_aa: CASSGQGASNWPYGYTF
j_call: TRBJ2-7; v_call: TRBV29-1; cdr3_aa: CSGGSGVPGEQYF
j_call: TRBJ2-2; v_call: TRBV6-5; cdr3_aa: CASSLPPGELFF
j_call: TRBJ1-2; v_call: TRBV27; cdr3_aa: CASSSINAYGYTF
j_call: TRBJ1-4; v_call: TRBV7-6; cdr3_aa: CASSRRQGGEKLFF
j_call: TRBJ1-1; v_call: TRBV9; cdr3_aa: CASSVAGVGTEAFF
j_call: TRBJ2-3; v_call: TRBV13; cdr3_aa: CASSLRLADTQYF